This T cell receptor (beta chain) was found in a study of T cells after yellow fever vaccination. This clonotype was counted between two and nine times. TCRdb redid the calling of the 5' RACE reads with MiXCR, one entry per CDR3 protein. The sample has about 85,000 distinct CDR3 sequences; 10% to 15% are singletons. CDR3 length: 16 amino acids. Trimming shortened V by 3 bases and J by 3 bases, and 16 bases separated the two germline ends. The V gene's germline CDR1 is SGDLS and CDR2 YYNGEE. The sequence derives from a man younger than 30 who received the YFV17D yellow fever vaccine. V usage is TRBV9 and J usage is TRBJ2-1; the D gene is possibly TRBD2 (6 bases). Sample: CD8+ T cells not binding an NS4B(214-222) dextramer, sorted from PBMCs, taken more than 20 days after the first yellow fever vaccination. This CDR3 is CASSARDWGVYNEQFF. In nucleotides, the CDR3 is TGTGCCAGCAGCGCCCGGGACTGGGGGGTCTACAATGAGCAGTTCTTC.